Listed below are T cell receptor beta chains from one sample, sequenced in a study of T cells in Graves' hyperthyroidism and ophthalmopathy. TCRdb processed the multiplex PCR reads anew with MiXCR; each CDR3 protein has one entry. The table includes around 570,000 distinct CDR3 sequences, 15% to 20% detected once. The sequencing sample was made of blood. These receptors all stem from a man aged 40-50 years with Graves' ophthalmopathy. The conserved cysteine and the conserved F or W are not part of the CDR3 here.

TRBV7-2	TRBJ2-7	13	ASSLGPGLSREQY
TRBV5-1	TRBJ2-2	11	ASSMDQRGELF
TRBV7-2	TRBJ1-5	13	ASSLATGGSQPQH
TRBV6-5	TRBJ1-2	11	ASSYGNNYGYT
TRBV9	TRBJ2-2	15	ASSVLAGGGNTGELF
TRBV5-1	TRBJ2-1	11	ASSLEDGGEQF
TRBV12-5	TRBJ2-2	10	ASWDIPGELF
TRBV6-1	TRBJ2-7	14	ASRSRPGPTSYEQY
TRBV6-2/TRBV6-3	TRBJ2-5	12	ASRPGGMVETQY
TRBV6-6	TRBJ2-2	16	ASSYSTRGQVYTGELF
TRBV10-3	TRBJ2-5	14	AISGSGTGGEETQY
TRBV12-3/TRBV12-4	TRBJ2-7	10	AAGGRGLEQY
TRBV12-3/TRBV12-4	TRBJ1-2	14	ASSWGDRAINYGYT
TRBV12-3/TRBV12-4	TRBJ1-1	13	ASSLSGASRAEAF
TRBV5-1	TRBJ1-4	12	ASSSPHADEKLF
TRBV28	TRBJ2-5	11	ASKAGPQETQY
TRBV3-1	TRBJ2-5	10	ASSRWEETQY
TRBV20-1	TRBJ2-5	13	SPGLASSFGETQY
TRBV7-2	TRBJ2-3	12	ASSLSSYTDTQY
TRBV6-1	TRBJ2-1	12	ASRYGQGPKEQF
TRBV9	TRBJ2-2	12	ASSESGGTGELF
TRBV20-1	TRBJ2-1	12	SAREGALYNEQF
TRBV7-2	TRBJ2-1	15	ASSPREASLSYNEQF